A selection of T cell receptor beta chains follows, all from one sample in a study of T cells in localized non-small cell lung cancer. TCRdb's copy holds only in-frame clones and misses some; the assay was immunoSEQ multiplex PCR. The sample gives around 35,000 clones, roughly 93% of which show up once; less than 8% is in the top ten. The material sequenced was peripheral blood, taken before any cancer treatment. The origin of the receptors is a female donor older than 55 with stage I lung adenocarcinoma. Each CDR3 is given with its conserved first and last residue.

v_call: TRBV18; j_call: TRBJ1-4; cdr3_length: 14; cdr3_aa: CASSPGTASEKLFF
v_call: TRBV19; j_call: TRBJ1-5; cdr3_length: 16; cdr3_aa: CASSTPEGTGNQPQHF
v_call: TRBV6-6; j_call: TRBJ2-6; cdr3_length: 16; cdr3_aa: CASSPTSGDGANVLTF
v_call: TRBV19; j_call: TRBJ2-5; cdr3_length: 16; cdr3_aa: CASSIGGAGLQETQYF
v_call: TRBV6-5; j_call: TRBJ1-2; cdr3_length: 13; cdr3_aa: CASSEIRFYGYTF
v_call: TRBV6-1; j_call: TRBJ1-1; cdr3_length: 16; cdr3_aa: CASSASPRHMNTEAFF
v_call: TRBV7-9; j_call: TRBJ2-3; cdr3_length: 15; cdr3_aa: CASSLLAVSTDTQYF
v_call: TRBV5-6; j_call: TRBJ2-7; cdr3_length: 14; cdr3_aa: CASSLPTGPYEQYF
v_call: TRBV19; j_call: TRBJ1-1; cdr3_length: 12; cdr3_aa: CASSIIDTEAFF
v_call: TRBV21-1; j_call: TRBJ2-3; cdr3_length: 14; cdr3_aa: CASSGHLPTDTQYF
v_call: TRBV2; j_call: TRBJ1-2; cdr3_length: 15; cdr3_aa: CASSEGWLTSDGYTF
v_call: TRBV29-1; j_call: TRBJ2-3; cdr3_length: 13; cdr3_aa: CSVVGTPTDTQYF
v_call: TRBV9; j_call: TRBJ2-5; cdr3_length: 14; cdr3_aa: CASSVQGARETQYF
v_call: TRBV7-8; j_call: TRBJ2-1; cdr3_length: 15; cdr3_aa: CASSMDGSSYNEQFF
v_call: TRBV6-5; j_call: TRBJ1-2; cdr3_length: 13; cdr3_aa: CASSPQGRYGYTF
v_call: TRBV6-5; j_call: TRBJ1-2; cdr3_length: 14; cdr3_aa: CASSYSPYGSGYTF
v_call: TRBV5-1; j_call: TRBJ2-1; cdr3_length: 15; cdr3_aa: CASSLVAGFYNEQFF
v_call: TRBV7-9; j_call: TRBJ1-4; cdr3_length: 17; cdr3_aa: CASSPRRGAPGNEKLFF
v_call: TRBV19; j_call: TRBJ2-3; cdr3_length: 16; cdr3_aa: CASSITSGTGADTQYF
v_call: TRBV7-8; j_call: TRBJ2-1; cdr3_length: 16; cdr3_aa: CASSLMGRSSYNEQFF
v_call: TRBV7-8; j_call: TRBJ2-2; cdr3_length: 21; cdr3_aa: CASSPRGGGTQSWVYTGELFF
v_call: TRBV28; j_call: TRBJ1-2; cdr3_length: 13; cdr3_aa: CASSLFAGDGYTF
v_call: TRBV18; j_call: TRBJ2-1; cdr3_length: 14; cdr3_aa: CASSFGQGRNEQFF
v_call: TRBV29-1; j_call: TRBJ1-1; cdr3_length: 13; cdr3_aa: CSSGEGGNTEAFF
v_call: TRBV29-1; j_call: TRBJ2-1; cdr3_length: 10; cdr3_aa: CSVTSNEQFF
v_call: TRBV18; j_call: TRBJ1-1; cdr3_length: 12; cdr3_aa: CASSPGPLEAFF
v_call: TRBV6-5; j_call: TRBJ2-3; cdr3_length: 16; cdr3_aa: CASSYSRDRGRYTQYF
v_call: TRBV19; j_call: TRBJ2-2; cdr3_length: 15; cdr3_aa: CASSPTSLYTGELFF
v_call: TRBV25-1; j_call: TRBJ1-3; cdr3_length: 17; cdr3_aa: CASSESAGGNSGNTIYF
v_call: TRBV7-2; j_call: TRBJ2-3; cdr3_length: 17; cdr3_aa: CASSLGGAGGRGDTQYF
v_call: TRBV7-2; j_call: TRBJ2-7; cdr3_length: 15; cdr3_aa: CASTPGGTFPYEQYF
v_call: TRBV2; j_call: TRBJ2-3; cdr3_length: 12; cdr3_aa: CASSESADTQYF
v_call: TRBV5-1; j_call: TRBJ2-5; cdr3_length: 17; cdr3_aa: CASSPGTSGGSQETQYF
v_call: TRBV15; j_call: TRBJ1-3; cdr3_length: 16; cdr3_aa: CATSRFDSISGNTIYF
v_call: TRBV6-5; j_call: TRBJ1-2; cdr3_length: 14; cdr3_aa: CASRPQGESYGYTF
v_call: TRBV7-9; j_call: TRBJ1-2; cdr3_length: 14; cdr3_aa: CASSLNTGNYGYTF
v_call: TRBV5-5; j_call: TRBJ1-5; cdr3_length: 14; cdr3_aa: CASSADRLNQPQHF
v_call: TRBV4-3; j_call: TRBJ1-2; cdr3_length: 12; cdr3_aa: CASSLRGYGYTF
v_call: TRBV7-2; j_call: TRBJ2-5; cdr3_length: 15; cdr3_aa: CASSLGDRARETQYF
v_call: TRBV30; j_call: TRBJ2-5; cdr3_length: 15; cdr3_aa: CAWSLGQGRMETQYF
v_call: TRBV7-2; j_call: TRBJ1-1; cdr3_length: 13; cdr3_aa: CASSSRQNTEAFF
v_call: TRBV6-1; j_call: TRBJ1-3; cdr3_length: 14; cdr3_aa: CASSEAIAGNTIYF
v_call: TRBV5-4; j_call: TRBJ2-3; cdr3_length: 16; cdr3_aa: CASSREADQSTDTQYF
v_call: TRBV5-8; j_call: TRBJ2-7; cdr3_length: 19; cdr3_aa: CASSLLGGTGSFGGYEQYF
v_call: TRBV11-2; j_call: TRBJ2-3; cdr3_length: 17; cdr3_aa: CASSLELAGASTDTQYF
v_call: TRBV5-1; j_call: TRBJ1-1; cdr3_length: 13; cdr3_aa: CASSGTGGVGAFF
v_call: TRBV9; j_call: TRBJ2-5; cdr3_length: 15; cdr3_aa: CASSTGTSGKETQYF
v_call: TRBV29-1; j_call: TRBJ1-1; cdr3_length: 12; cdr3_aa: CSVALSATEAFF
v_call: TRBV9; j_call: TRBJ1-3; cdr3_length: 15; cdr3_aa: CASSVTRGSGNTIYF
v_call: TRBV2; j_call: TRBJ2-5; cdr3_length: 12; cdr3_aa: CASSWTAEPQYF
v_call: TRBV7-9; j_call: TRBJ1-1; cdr3_length: 14; cdr3_aa: CASTSRRGRTEAFF
v_call: TRBV7-9; j_call: TRBJ1-1; cdr3_length: 14; cdr3_aa: CASSSLSGNTEAFF
v_call: TRBV30; j_call: TRBJ1-1; cdr3_length: 14; cdr3_aa: CAWSVPALNTEAFF
v_call: TRBV5-6; j_call: TRBJ2-5; cdr3_length: 16; cdr3_aa: CASSHGLAGSQETQYF